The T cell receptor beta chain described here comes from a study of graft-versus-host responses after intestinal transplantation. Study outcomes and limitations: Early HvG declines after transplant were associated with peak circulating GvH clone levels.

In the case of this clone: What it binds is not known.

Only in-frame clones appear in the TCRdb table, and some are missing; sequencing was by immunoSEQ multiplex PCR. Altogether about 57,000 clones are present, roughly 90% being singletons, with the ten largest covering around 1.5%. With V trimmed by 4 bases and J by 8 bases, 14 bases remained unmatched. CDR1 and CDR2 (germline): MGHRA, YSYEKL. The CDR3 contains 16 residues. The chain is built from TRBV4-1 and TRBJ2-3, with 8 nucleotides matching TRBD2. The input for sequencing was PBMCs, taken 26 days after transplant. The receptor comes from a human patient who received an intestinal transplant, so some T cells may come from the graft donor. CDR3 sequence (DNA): TGCGCCAGCAGCCTCCACCCCGCGGGGGGCGCCGCTACGCAGTATTTT. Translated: CASSLHPAGGAATQYF.